This T cell receptor (beta chain) was identified during a study of lymphopenia after photon versus proton radiotherapy (dated by TCRdb to about 2019). Regarding the study in general: In patients with gastrointestinal tumors who developed high-grade lymphopenia, the study compared the immunological effects of photon radiation therapy with those of proton radiation therapy. A cohort of some 20 patients with gastrointestinal tumors who received either photon or proton therapy and subsequently developed lymphopenia was included. The goal of the study was to characterize the differences between the two radiation modalities in how they affect the immune system. Points the paper makes about the study in general: During treatment, patients who received photon therapy lost naive T cells and TCR diversity and gained effector/memory populations, whereas patients who received proton therapy remained relatively stable. The authors looked at the survival association only in patients who died, and they framed better survival with proton therapy as a possibility rather than a demonstrated result. Across the cohort, among patients who died, a greater drop in TCR diversity after the nadir was inversely correlated with overall survival time. After the lymphocyte count nadir, oligoclonal expansion, especially of CD8+ Temra cells, was observed in photon-treated repertoires, and the drop in diversity was driven by this expansion.

Remarks on this clone: Its antigen is not yet known. There are no base qualities to consult, and no much larger clone falls within one base.

The library was prepared using the immunoSEQ multiplex PCR assay. T cell repertoires were profiled with deep sequencing of rearranged TCR beta loci together with multiparametric flow cytometry. TCRdb holds this immuneACCESS table with in-frame rearrangements only. Some clones are missing; in checked studies, unresolved V genes explain under half, and the rest has no known cause. The sample yields about 45,000 clones; 65% to 90% were counted once. About 2.2% of the sample is held by the ten biggest clonotypes. The germline V gene gives CDR1 as LGHNA and CDR2 as YNFKEQ. V was cut back by 2 bases and J by 8 bases, leaving a gap of 3 bases between them. Inclusive of the bounding cysteine and phenylalanine, the CDR3 is 11 residues long. The DNA shown is the 33-base CDR3, in frame from base 1.

Sequenced here: peripheral blood, sampled from a patient treated with photon-based radiotherapy. The sequence derives from a man aged 35 to 55 with gastric cancer. Rearrangement joined TRBV4-2 to TRBJ1-4; too little of a D gene remains to name it. This receptor carries the CDR3 CASSQTEKLFF. The nucleotides are TGTGCCAGCAGCCAAACAGAAAAACTGTTTTTT.